This T cell receptor beta chain was sequenced during a study of blood T cell repertoires in COVID-19. For the study at large: Nucleic acid was either cDNA or gDNA, and it came from T cells, B-cell-depleted T cells, or PBMCs.

Original processing methods: Amplification of reference gene primers provided the estimated nucleated cell counts. The table came from immunoSEQ multiplex PCR; TCRdb's copy has only in-frame clones and leaves some out. That table supplies the V and J calls and clone size; D and trimming were determined from the DNA. The sample holds tens of thousands of clones, 80% to 90% seen once. This receptor was taken from a human donor in a cohort sampled during active COVID-19. The sample consisted of peripheral blood.

The CDR3 sequence: CASSSDRIFYEQYF. The CDR3 nucleotides read TGTGCCAGCAGCTCGGACAGAATTTTCTACGAGCAGTACTTC. The chain couples TRBV13 to TRBJ2-7; D might be TRBD1 (6 bases). The V end was cut by 4 bases, the J end by 3 bases, with 13 bases between. This CDR3 contains 14 residues. Germline CDR1 and CDR2: PRHDT and FYEKMQ (reference sequence).